This T cell receptor (beta chain) is drawn from a study of technical replicates of blood from four donors. In germline, CDR1 is MNHNS, CDR2 SASEGT. Trimming removed 0 bases from V and 6 bases from J, with 24 bases in between. This CDR3 is built from 18 residues. Assay used: immunoSEQ multiplex PCR; TCRdb lists only in-frame clones, some missing. The sample has over 85,000 clones, roughly 95% seen once. The rearrangement uses TRBV6-1 and TRBJ2-7; TRBD2 might be the D (5 bases). The specimen was T cells isolated from PBMCs. This TCR derives from a human donor in good health. The CDR3 DNA follows: TGTGCCAGCAGTGAAGCGTGGGTTGGTAGCGTGACCCTGACCGAGCAGTACTTC. Protein sequence: CASSEAWVGSVTLTEQYF.